The next 6 T cell receptor beta chains were all read from a single sample in a study of shared clonotypes between healthy human individuals. Produced via immunoSEQ multiplex PCR; TCRdb's table is partial and in-frame only. This table has about 870,000 clones, nearly 95% appearing once. Naive CD8 cells comprised CD45RO-negative, CCR7-positively selected cells, excluding terminally differentiated effector memory CD45RA+ cells. Sequenced input: naive CD8+ T cells sorted from blood. The receptors derive from a man aged 25-45 years in good health.

The chain uses TRBV29-1 and TRBJ1-1; D remains unclear. Germline V CDR1 and CDR2: SQVTM, ANQGSEA. Trimming cost V 5 bases and J 6 bases, with 7 bases left between them. This CDR3 region has 10 residues. The CDR3 is CSVWRSEAFF. CDR3 DNA sequence: TGCAGCGTTTGGAGATCTGAAGCTTTCTTT.

V and J are TRBV4-3 and TRBJ2-7; no clear D gene. Germline CDR1 LGHNA, CDR2 YSLEER. The CDR3 consists of 15 residues. Trimming removed 2 bases at V and 7 bases at J, with 18 bases between. The CDR3 loop is CASSQTADRRWEQYF. The CDR3, as DNA: TGCGCCAGCAGCCAAACCGCGGATAGGCGGTGGGAGCAGTACTTC.

This chain connects TRBV11-3 to TRBJ2-1; 9 positions agree with TRBD2. V shed 4 bases, J shed 8 bases, and the junction held 6 bases outside the gene matches. CDR1 SGHNT and CDR2 YENEEA come from the germline V gene. The CDR3 has 14 amino acids. CDR3 residues: CASSYSGSIYEQFF. The CDR3 region has the DNA TGTGCCAGCAGCTATAGCGGGAGTATCTATGAGCAGTTCTTC.

This clone appeared once. Written as DNA, the CDR3 is TGTGCCAGCGACCGGGTGGGTAGCGGAAACACCATATATTTT. Translation gives CASDRVGSGNTIYF. The rearrangement uses TRBV2 and TRBJ1-3; D is unclear. The CDR3 contains 14 residues. The V gene lost 8 bases and the J gene lost 4 bases, with 15 bases spanning the gap. CDR1 and CDR2 from the germline V gene are SNHLY and FYNNEI.

This chain joins TRBV7-6 and TRBJ2-3, with TRBD2 as a possible D gene (5 bases). Trimming left V 1 base short and J 4 bases short, with 15 bases between. The CDR3 has 16 residues. Germline CDR1 SGHVS, CDR2 FNYEAQ. CDR3 coding DNA: TGTGCCAGCAGCTTAGGGGGAGTGGGCTTCGCAGATACGCAGTATTTT. It codes for CASSLGGVGFADTQYF.

The rearrangement uses TRBV5-5 and TRBJ2-7, with D hard to call. Germline CDR1 reads SGHKS; CDR2 reads YYEKEE (reference sequence). The CDR3 has 13 residues. Trimming removed 0 bases at V and 6 bases at J, with 10 bases between. The CDR3 loop is CASSLAGQPEQYF. The DNA of the CDR3 is TGTGCCAGCAGCTTGGCCGGTCAGCCCGAGCAGTACTTC.